One sample yielded the 32 T cell receptor beta chains listed below, sequenced in a study of blood T cell repertoires in COVID-19. Libraries were prepared by immunoSEQ multiplex PCR; TCRdb keeps only in-frame clonotypes and omits some of them. This sample carries 70,000 or so clones, 90% of them seen once, and the ten largest clones take approximately 1.4%. Specimen: peripheral blood. These receptors were obtained from a man in his fifties or sixties with acute or convalescent COVID-19.

The chain carries TRBV6-5 and TRBJ2-4; 8 nucleotides align to TRBD2. Germline CDR1 and CDR2: MNHEY and SVGAGI. The junction had 7 bases not matched to a gene; V was cut back by 6 bases and J by 6 bases. This CDR3 comprises 14 residues. This CDR3 is CASSREGRGNIQYF. As DNA, the CDR3 is TGTGCCAGCAGCCGGGAGGGTAGGGGAAACATTCAGTACTTC.

Only one count was recorded for this clone. Written as DNA, the CDR3 is TGTGCCAGCAGCCCCCCGCGCGAGGACGAGCAGTACTTC. Its translation is CASSPPREDEQYF. The chain links TRBV3-1 (or the pseudogene TRBV3-2) to TRBJ2-7; D is uncertain. Germline V gene data show CDR1 as LGHDT and CDR2 as YNNKEL (reference sequence). This CDR3 is built from 13 residues. Trimming cost V 4 bases and J 5 bases, with 12 bases left between them.

The chain recombines TRBV7-9 with TRBJ1-2; 7 positions match TRBD1. Germline V CDR1 and CDR2: SEHNR, FQNEAQ (reference sequence). The CDR3 loop spans 17 amino acids. With V trimmed by 5 bases and J by 0 bases, 12 bases remained unmatched. The CDR3 loop reads CASSPEGAGGANYGYTF. CDR3 in DNA: TGTGCCAGCAGCCCGGAGGGGGCTGGTGGGGCTAACTATGGCTACACCTTC.

The rearrangement links TRBV9 to TRBJ1-3; D remains unclear. The V end was cut by 4 bases, the J end by 0 bases, with 14 bases between. Germline CDR1 SGDLS, CDR2 YYNGEE. This CDR3 comprises 16 residues. CDR3 in amino acids: CASSPGSRNSGNTIYF. DNA of the CDR3: TGTGCCAGCAGCCCCGGGAGCAGGAACTCTGGAAACACCATATATTTT.

The chain carries TRBV30 and TRBJ1-4; D is possibly TRBD1 (5 bases). Germline loops: CDR1 GTSNPN, CDR2 SVGIG (reference sequence). Trimming left V 5 bases short and J 3 bases short, with 10 bases between. The CDR3 extends over 13 amino acids. DNA of the CDR3: TGTGCCTGGGGAGCAGGGCCTAATGAAAAACTGTTTTTT. This translates into CAWGAGPNEKLFF.

J is TRBJ1-6 and V is TRBV6-5; no clear D. CDR3 length equals 14 residues. Per germline, CDR1 MNHEY and CDR2 SVGAGI. With 2 bases removed from V and 4 bases from J, the gap between germline ends came to 6 bases. CDR3 nucleotides: TGTGCCAGCAGTTACGAGAGATATAATTCACCCCTCCACTTT. It translates to CASSYERYNSPLHF.

The J gene is TRBJ2-1, the V gene TRBV2; TRBD2 matches 12 bases. This CDR3 comprises 14 residues. Unmatched junction bases numbered 3, after V lost 6 bases and J lost 6 bases. The V gene's germline CDR1 is SNHLY and CDR2 FYNNEI. DNA for the CDR3: TGTGCCAGCAGGAGGACTAGCGGGGTCAATGAGCAGTTCTTC. This sequence encodes CASRRTSGVNEQFF.

The chain recombines TRBV5-6 with TRBJ1-2; the match to TRBD1 covers 7 bases. V lost 5 bases, J lost 1 base, and 11 bases stayed unmatched. This CDR3 spans 16 amino acids. The V gene's germline CDR1 is SGHDT and CDR2 YYEEEE. The CDR3 region is CASREYGTVFNYGYTF. DNA of the CDR3: TGTGCCAGCAGGGAGTATGGGACAGTTTTTAACTATGGCTACACCTTC.

J is TRBJ1-1 and V is TRBV19, with TRBD1 matching 10 bases. CDR3 length equals 14 residues. V dropped 6 bases and J dropped 5; count of bases not matched to a gene: 6. CDR1 LNHDA and CDR2 SQIVND come from the germline V gene (reference sequence). The CDR3 DNA follows: TGTGCCAGTAGGACAGGGGGCGCATGGACTGAAGCTTTCTTT. Translating gives CASRTGGAWTEAFF.

The rearrangement uses TRBV7-2 and TRBJ1-5, with D possibly being TRBD1 (5 bases). Germline-derived CDR1 and CDR2 are SGHTA and FQGNSA. This CDR3 contains 13 residues. Trimming took 5 bases from V and 7 from J, leaving 12 bases between them. The CDR3 bases are TGTGCCAGCAGCCCTGGACAATTCCAGCCCCAGCATTTT. Its translation is CASSPGQFQPQHF.

The chain joins TRBV10-1 to TRBJ2-1; possibly TRBD1 for D (6 bases). The CDR3 is made up of 13 amino acids. The V and J ends lost 7 bases and 9 bases respectively, with 16 bases between them. CDR1 WNHNN and CDR2 SYGVQD come from the germline V gene (reference sequence). The CDR3 loop is CASTRDTGSEQFF. CDR3 bases: TGCGCCAGCACTCGGGACACGGGGAGTGAGCAGTTCTTC.

The rearrangement links TRBV6-5 to TRBJ1-2; D unresolved. Per the germline V gene, CDR1 is MNHEY and CDR2 is SVGAGI. The CDR3 runs to 10 residues. V was pared by 7 bases and J by 5 bases, with 5 bases between. The CDR3 sequence is CASKRYGYTF. CDR3 coding DNA: TGTGCCAGCAAACGGTATGGCTACACCTTC.

The chain uses TRBV7-2 and TRBJ2-7; 8 bases align to TRBD1. CDR3 length equals 17 residues. V dropped 5 bases and J dropped 1; count of bases not matched to a gene: 13. CDR1 SGHTA and CDR2 FQGNSA come from the germline V gene. The CDR3 nucleotides are TGTGCCAGCAGCACGAGGGAGGTGCAGGGGGCGTCCTACGAGCAGTACTTC. This codes for CASSTREVQGASYEQYF.

The rearrangement joins TRBV18 to TRBJ1-2; the D is unclear. Germline CDR1 reads KGHSH; CDR2 reads LQKENI. Trimming stripped 3 bases from V and 0 bases from J, with 5 bases between. This CDR3 region has 13 residues. CDR3 loop: CASSPGTNYGYTF. The CDR3 bases are TGTGCCAGCTCACCCGGTACTAACTATGGCTACACCTTC.

V gene TRBV5-1 combines with J gene TRBJ2-1; 10 bases line up with TRBD2. With V trimmed by 4 bases and J by 2 bases, 6 bases remained unmatched. This CDR3 comprises 16 residues. Germline loops: CDR1 SGHRS, CDR2 YFSETQ. The CDR3 DNA reads as TGCGCCAGCAGCGTTACTAGCGGGATTACCTACAATGAGCAGTTCTTC. Translation gives CASSVTSGITYNEQFF.

The gene calls are TRBV7-2 and TRBJ2-4; a possible D gene is TRBD2 (6 bases). Germline V gene lookup returns CDR1 SGHTA and CDR2 FQGNSA. The V end lost 4 bases, the J end lost 6 bases, and 16 bases lay between the germline ends. The CDR3 has 15 amino acids. CDR3 bases: TGTGCCAGCAGCTGGGGAGGAAACATCCTAAACATTCAGTACTTC. This sequence encodes CASSWGGNILNIQYF.

V and J are TRBV2 and TRBJ2-1; TRBD2 agrees at 8 bases. V shed 6 bases and J 0 bases; nucleotides not matched to a gene: 7. This CDR3 is 16 amino acids long. Germline-derived CDR1 and CDR2 are SNHLY and FYNNEI. In nucleotides, the CDR3 is TGTGCCAGCAGGCTCTCGAGCGGGAGCTCCTACAATGAGCAGTTCTTC. This gives the protein CASRLSSGSSYNEQFF.

The V gene is TRBV7-3, the J gene TRBJ2-2; 7 bases are a match to TRBD2. CDR1 is SGHTA, CDR2 FQGTGA, per germline. J was trimmed by 5 bases and V by 2 bases; bases with no gene match: 11. This CDR3 spans 17 amino acids. The CDR3 DNA reads TGTGCCAGCAGCTTATCCCCTAGCGGAGGCCGAACCGGGGAGCTGTTTTTT. Its protein product is CASSLSPSGGRTGELFF.

This clone is a singleton in its sample. The V call is TRBV5-5, the J call TRBJ1-6; D gene unclear. From germline, CDR1 is SGHKS and CDR2 YYEKEE (reference sequence). V lost 4 bases, J lost 2 bases, and 19 bases lay in between. The CDR3 spans 18 residues. CDR3 nucleotides: TGTGCCAGCAGCCCACTGTTTGAGGGTGAGGCCTATAATTCACCCCTCCACTTT. It yields the protein CASSPLFEGEAYNSPLHF.

The CDR3 DNA is TGTGCCAGCAGCTTAGGACAGGGAAACACCGGGGAGCTGTTTTTT. It encodes CASSLGQGNTGELFF. The rearrangement joins TRBV5-4 to TRBJ2-2, with 8 positions matching TRBD1. Germline V gene lookup returns CDR1 SGHNT and CDR2 YYREEE (reference sequence). The CDR3 runs to 15 residues. The V segment lost 2 bases and the J segment 2 bases; nucleotides outside the gene matches: 2.

The chain combines TRBV3-1 (or the pseudogene TRBV3-2) with TRBJ2-3; 10 nucleotides line up with TRBD2. Losses at the gene ends were 3 bases for V and 4 bases for J; bases not matched to a gene: 13. This CDR3 has 18 residues. Germline CDR1 and CDR2: LGHDT and YNNKEL (reference sequence). CDR3 sequence (DNA): TGTGCCAGCAGCCAGGGTTGGGAGCGGGAGGGTTTCGCAGATACGCAGTATTTT. Translating gives CASSQGWEREGFADTQYF.

The chain recombines TRBV24-1 with TRBJ2-5; D is possibly TRBD2 (5 bases). This CDR3 contains 13 residues. The germline CDR1 and CDR2 sequences are KGHDR and SFDVKD. Trimming left V 7 bases short and J 4 bases short, with 12 bases between. The chain's CDR3 is CATREAAPETQYF. The CDR3 nucleotides read TGTGCCACCAGAGAAGCGGCTCCAGAGACCCAGTACTTC.

V is TRBV28 and J is TRBJ2-4, with a weak D call TRBD2 (5 bases). CDR1 and CDR2 from the germline V gene are MDHEN and SYDVKM. The V and J ends lost 1 base and 2 bases respectively, with 9 bases between them. This CDR3 has 15 amino acids. The CDR3 here is CASSLFAGSKNIQYF. The CDR3 region has the DNA TGTGCCAGCAGTTTATTCGCGGGTTCCAAAAACATTCAGTACTTC.

The chain joins TRBV28 to TRBJ1-6, with D perhaps matching TRBD1 (6 bases). The germline V and J ends were trimmed by 6 bases and 6 bases, with 18 bases remaining between them. The CDR3 spans 16 residues. The germline V gene has CDR1 MDHEN and CDR2 SYDVKM. CDR3 in DNA: TGTGCCAGCAGACTTTATTTGGGGGCCGGTAATTCACCCCTCCACTTT. As protein: CASRLYLGAGNSPLHF.

This chain uses TRBV5-6 with TRBJ2-3, with 9 nucleotides matching TRBD2. Germline values: CDR1 SGHDT, CDR2 YYEEEE. The CDR3 extends over 16 amino acids. The trim removed 0 bases at V and 1 base at J, leaving 3 bases unmatched. CDR3 nucleotides: TGTGCCAGCAGCTTGGCCGGCGGGAGGGGCACAGATACGCAGTATTTT. Protein sequence: CASSLAGGRGTDTQYF.

A few counts support this clone. The rearrangement uses TRBV11-2 and TRBJ2-7; D gene unclear. The CDR3 totals 14 residues. The germline V gene has CDR1 SGHAT and CDR2 FQNNGV. Deletions cut 7 bases from V and 0 bases from J, with 13 bases between. The CDR3: CASTLGSSSYEQYF. CDR3 DNA: TGTGCCAGCACCCTGGGCTCCAGCTCCTACGAGCAGTACTTC.

The chain employs TRBV6-1 and TRBJ2-2; D might be TRBD1 (6 bases). Germline loops: CDR1 MNHNS, CDR2 SASEGT. The CDR3 is 16 amino acids. V was cut by 0 bases and J by 6 bases, with 14 bases left in between. The DNA of the CDR3 is TGTGCCAGCAGTGAAGCCAAAGGGACAATCCCCGGGGAGCTGTTTTTT. This gives the protein CASSEAKGTIPGELFF.

The chain joins TRBV5-4 to TRBJ2-7; a possible D gene is TRBD2 (5 bases). The germline V and J ends were trimmed by 4 bases and 0 bases, with 11 bases remaining between them. Germline-derived CDR1 and CDR2 are SGHNT and YYREEE (reference sequence). The CDR3 length is 14 residues. CDR3 residues: CASSLPGSSYEQYV. CDR3 coding DNA: TGTGCCAGCAGCCTGCCGGGAAGCTCCTACGAGCAGTACGTC.

This clone was picked up a small number of times. The chain has TRBV10-3 and TRBJ2-1; perhaps TRBD2 as D (5 bases). V was pared by 4 bases and J by 7 bases, with 17 bases between. Germline CDR1 is ENHRY and CDR2 is SYGVKD. The CDR3 contains 15 residues. The CDR3 reads CAISGERRAGNEQFF. DNA for the CDR3: TGTGCCATCAGTGGGGAGCGAAGAGCTGGGAATGAGCAGTTCTTC.

This rearrangement joins TRBV10-3 to TRBJ2-3; 10 bases are shared with TRBD1. This CDR3 has 17 residues. CDR1 ENHRY and CDR2 SYGVKD come from the germline V gene. Unmatched junction bases numbered 8, after V lost 3 bases and J lost 2 bases. CDR3 sequence reads: CAISEVRTGGFTDTQYF. The CDR3 bases are TGTGCCATCAGTGAAGTTCGGACAGGGGGTTTCACAGATACGCAGTATTTT.

This chain connects TRBV10-3 to TRBJ2-2, with D perhaps matching TRBD1 (6 bases). The CDR3 runs 14 residues. V lost 5 bases to trimming and J lost 1 base, with 8 bases between them. Germline values: CDR1 ENHRY, CDR2 SYGVKD. The CDR3 spells CAISQDRNTGELFF. The CDR3 coding sequence is TGTGCCATCAGTCAGGACAGGAACACCGGGGAGCTGTTTTTT.

The V and J genes are TRBV11-2 and TRBJ1-5, with 7 nucleotides matching TRBD1. V lost 1 base and J lost 6; bases outside the gene matches: 15. Per germline, CDR1 SGHAT and CDR2 FQNNGV. The CDR3 spans 18 residues. CDR3 in DNA: TGTGCCAGCAGCTTAGGCAAGACGGGAACAGGGGTCGGTCAGCCCCAGCATTTT. As protein: CASSLGKTGTGVGQPQHF.